Listed below are T cell receptor beta chains from one sample, sequenced in a study of OX40 agonist ivuxolimab in advanced cancers. The method was immunoSEQ multiplex PCR; TCRdb's version includes in-frame clones alone and lacks a portion of them. This sample has tens of thousands of clones, with 75% to 90% found just once. The source was CD4+ or CD8+ T cells sorted from blood, collected in a trial of the OX40 agonist ivuxolimab. All receptors come from an adult with an advanced solid tumor such as melanoma, head and neck, liver or kidney cancer. The CDR3 runs from the conserved cysteine through the conserved F or W. A D gene is named only where the DNA matches it firmly. Clone size is shown for a subset of rows, as once, few, many or a class of expanded clone.

CDR3aa: CSVGFNGVRETQYF; CDR3nt: TGCAGCGTTGGATTTAACGGGGTCCGAGAGACCCAGTACTTC; abundance: .; j_gene: TRBJ2-5; d_gene: .; v_gene: TRBV29-1
CDR3aa: CASSLGAQGASSREQYF; CDR3nt: TGTGCCAGCAGCTTGGGGGCACAGGGGGCCTCTTCGCGAGAGCAGTACTTC; abundance: .; j_gene: TRBJ2-7; d_gene: TRBD1; v_gene: TRBV5-8
CDR3aa: CAWRGTEYMNTEAFF; CDR3nt: TGTGCCTGGAGGGGGACAGAGTACATGAACACTGAAGCTTTCTTT; abundance: .; j_gene: TRBJ1-1; d_gene: TRBD1; v_gene: TRBV30
CDR3aa: CASRQGQGGETQYF; CDR3nt: TGTGCCAGCAGACAAGGACAGGGTGGGGAGACCCAGTACTTC; abundance: .; j_gene: TRBJ2-5; d_gene: TRBD1; v_gene: TRBV6-5
CDR3aa: CASSHRDTFISYEQYF; CDR3nt: TGTGCCAGCAGCCATAGGGACACCTTCATCTCCTACGAGCAGTACTTC; abundance: .; j_gene: TRBJ2-7; d_gene: .; v_gene: TRBV14
CDR3aa: CASSSSGGAPYNEQFF; CDR3nt: TGTGCCAGCAGTTCGAGCGGGGGGGCTCCCTACAATGAGCAGTTCTTC; abundance: .; j_gene: TRBJ2-1; d_gene: TRBD2; v_gene: TRBV28
CDR3aa: CASRTDSHTGELFF; CDR3nt: TGTGCCAGCAGGACGGACAGTCACACCGGGGAGCTGTTTTTT; abundance: few; j_gene: TRBJ2-2; d_gene: .; v_gene: TRBV6-1
CDR3aa: CASSGQAENSPLHF; CDR3nt: TGTGCCAGCAGCGGACAGGCCGAAAATTCACCCCTCCACTTT; abundance: .; j_gene: TRBJ1-6; d_gene: TRBD1; v_gene: TRBV7-9
CDR3aa: CASSILGQAAFTGELFF; CDR3nt: TGTGCCAGTAGTATATTAGGGCAGGCGGCCTTCACCGGGGAGCTGTTTTTT; abundance: .; j_gene: TRBJ2-2; d_gene: .; v_gene: TRBV19
CDR3aa: CASSWGVGDSGSGYTF; CDR3nt: TGTGCCAGCAGTTGGGGGGTTGGGGACAGCGGGAGTGGCTACACCTTC; abundance: .; j_gene: TRBJ1-2; d_gene: TRBD1; v_gene: TRBV28
CDR3aa: CASSVAGSEGQPQHF; CDR3nt: TGTGCCAGCAGCGTAGCGGGTTCTGAGGGTCAGCCCCAGCATTTT; abundance: .; j_gene: TRBJ1-5; d_gene: .; v_gene: TRBV9
CDR3aa: CASSTSGNTIYF; CDR3nt: TGTGCCAGCAGCACCTCAGGAAACACCATATATTTT; abundance: .; j_gene: TRBJ1-3; d_gene: .; v_gene: TRBV5-5
CDR3aa: CASSQVNTEAFF; CDR3nt: TGTGCCAGCAGCCAAGTGAACACTGAAGCTTTCTTT; abundance: .; j_gene: TRBJ1-1; d_gene: .; v_gene: TRBV6-5
CDR3aa: CASSLLETQYF; CDR3nt: TGTGCCAGCAGCTTATTGGAGACCCAGTACTTC; abundance: .; j_gene: TRBJ2-5; d_gene: .; v_gene: TRBV7-2
CDR3aa: CATSRDRLGEERNTEAFF; CDR3nt: TGTGCCACCAGCAGAGATCGGTTGGGGGAGGAGAGGAACACTGAAGCTTTCTTT; abundance: few; j_gene: TRBJ1-1; d_gene: .; v_gene: TRBV15
CDR3aa: CASRGSEREKLFF; CDR3nt: TGCGCCAGCCGAGGGAGTGAACGAGAAAAACTGTTTTTT; abundance: .; j_gene: TRBJ1-4; d_gene: .; v_gene: TRBV5-1
CDR3aa: CASSPPDRGSIIYSGNTIYF; CDR3nt: TGTGCCAGCTCACCCCCGGACAGGGGTTCTATCATTTACTCTGGAAACACCATATATTTT; abundance: .; j_gene: TRBJ1-3; d_gene: TRBD1; v_gene: TRBV18